The rows below give T cell receptor beta chains drawn from one sample of a study of blood T cell repertoires in COVID-19. Assay: immunoSEQ multiplex PCR; the TCRdb copy retains only in-frame clones and omits some. This sample has some 300,000 clones, with about 90% found just once. Sequenced material: peripheral blood. These receptors all come from a woman in her 50s with COVID-19, enrolled during active disease. Each CDR3 is given with its conserved first and last residue. D genes are given only for firm matches. Size is stated for part of the rows, as once, few or many counts, or as a class when the clone is expanded.

CDR3 length,D gene,V gene,clone size,J gene,CDR3 DNA,CDR3 protein
14,TRBD1,TRBV19,.,TRBJ1-1,TGTGCCAGTATCCACAGGGGTGGGAACACTGAAGCTTTCTTT,CASIHRGGNTEAFF
14,TRBD2,TRBV27,.,TRBJ2-7,TGTGCCAGCAGGGGGAGCGGGAGGGCCGGGGAGCAGTACTTC,CASRGSGRAGEQYF
14,.,TRBV5-1,.,TRBJ1-2,TGCGCCAGCAGCATGGACAGTCTGATTGGTGGCTACACCTTC,CASSMDSLIGGYTF
15,.,TRBV7-9,.,TRBJ2-1,TGTGCCAGCAGCTCGGGCGTGGGGGCATACAATGAGCAGTTCTTC,CASSSGVGAYNEQFF
15,TRBD1,TRBV7-2,few,TRBJ1-2,TGTGCCAGCAGCTCCCAGGGACAGGGGGTGACTGGCTACACCTTC,CASSSQGQGVTGYTF
12,.,TRBV7-7,.,TRBJ2-1,TGTGCTAGCAGCTTCCCGCCCGGGGAGCAGTTCTTC,CASSFPPGEQFF
17,TRBD2,TRBV3-1/TRBV3-2,.,TRBJ2-3,TGTGCCAGCAGCCGGTCCGGGACTAGCGGTTACACAGATACGCAGTATTTT,CASSRSGTSGYTDTQYF
14,TRBD1,TRBV5-1,.,TRBJ1-5,TGCGCCAGCAGCCTCGGGACAGGGCGCCAGCCCCAGCATTTT,CASSLGTGRQPQHF
14,.,TRBV9,.,TRBJ1-2,TGTGCCAGCAGCTCAACGACAGTAAACTATGGCTACACCTTC,CASSSTTVNYGYTF
18,TRBD2,TRBV4-1,.,TRBJ2-1,TGCGCCAGCAGCCAAGATCGGCTAGCGGGGGACTTTTACAATGAGCAGTTCTTC,CASSQDRLAGDFYNEQFF
15,TRBD1,TRBV12-5,.,TRBJ2-7,TGTGCTAGTGGTTTGGGGGGACAGGGTTCCTACGAGCAGTACTTC,CASGLGGQGSYEQYF
14,.,TRBV18,once,TRBJ1-3,TGTGCCAGCTCTCCCCGGGGCTCTGGAAACACCATATATTTT,CASSPRGSGNTIYF